The sequence of this T cell receptor (beta chain) was determined in a study of vaccination and CD4 T cells after COVID-19. Study-level information: The makeup of the convalescents was six males and four females, two of them Hispanic. The authors gave control cultures a CEFX pool, an HIV-1 Nef pool, or no peptide.

This clonotype occurred a few times. Its specificity is unknown. Sequencing of DNA taken from cultured CD4+ T cells relied on the Oncomine TCR Beta short-read assay. One entry per CDR3 protein results from TCRdb running MiXCR on the PCR reads. The sample yields over 11,000 distinct CDR3 sequences, around 46% seen once. Treatment reported: approximately 11-day PBMC culture with coronavirus spike peptide pools or control peptides (ViraFEST assay). Antigen-specific T cells were expanded with peptide pools by ViraFEST, and TCRs were then sequenced. The authors cultured two million PBMCs per well with roughly 9.8 IU/ml IL-2 and about 10 ug/ml peptide pools. Sequenced sample: cultured CD4+ T cells from blood. The receptor's source is a human donor with COVID-19.

The CDR3 is CASSLEGGSGQPQHF. CDR3 DNA: TGCGCCAGCAGCTTGGAGGGGGGTAGTGGTCAGCCCCAGCATTTT. V usage is TRBV5-1 and J usage is TRBJ1-5; TRBD1 is a possible D gene (6 bases). Per germline, CDR1 SGHRS and CDR2 YFSETQ. The ends were cut back, 0 bases at V and 6 bases at J, with 13 bases in the middle. The CDR3 is 15 amino acids.